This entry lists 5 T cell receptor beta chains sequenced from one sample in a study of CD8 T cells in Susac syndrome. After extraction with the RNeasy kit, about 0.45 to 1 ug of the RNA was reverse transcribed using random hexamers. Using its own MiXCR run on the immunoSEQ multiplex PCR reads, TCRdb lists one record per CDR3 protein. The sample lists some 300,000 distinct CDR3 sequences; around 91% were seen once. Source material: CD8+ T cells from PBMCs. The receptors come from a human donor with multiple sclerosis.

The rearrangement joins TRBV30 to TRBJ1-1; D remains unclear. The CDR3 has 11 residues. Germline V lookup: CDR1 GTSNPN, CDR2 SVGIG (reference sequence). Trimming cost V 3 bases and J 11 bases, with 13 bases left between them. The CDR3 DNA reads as TGTGCCTGGAGCCATTCCATTCTGGCTTTCTTT. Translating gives CAWSHSILAFF.

CDR3 region: CASSFSGVNQPQHF. CDR3 bases: TGTGCCAGCAGTTTCTCGGGGGTTAATCAGCCCCAGCATTTT. V and J are TRBV28 and TRBJ1-5; weak D call: TRBD1 (5 bases). CDR3 length equals 14 residues. V lost 3 bases and J lost 4, with 10 bases in between. From germline, CDR1 is MDHEN and CDR2 SYDVKM.

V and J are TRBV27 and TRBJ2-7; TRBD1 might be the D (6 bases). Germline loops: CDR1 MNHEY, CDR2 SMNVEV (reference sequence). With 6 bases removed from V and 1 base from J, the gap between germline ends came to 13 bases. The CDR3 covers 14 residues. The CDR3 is CASSTGSGSYEQYF. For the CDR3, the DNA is TGTGCCAGCAGCACAGGGTCGGGGTCCTACGAGCAGTACTTC.

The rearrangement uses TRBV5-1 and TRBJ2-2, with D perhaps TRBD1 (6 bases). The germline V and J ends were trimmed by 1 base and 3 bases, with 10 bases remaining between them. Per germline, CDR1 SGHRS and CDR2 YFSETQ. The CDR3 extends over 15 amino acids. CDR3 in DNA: TGCGCCAGCAGCTTGACAGGGCTGGACACCGGGGAGCTGTTTTTT. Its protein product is CASSLTGLDTGELFF.

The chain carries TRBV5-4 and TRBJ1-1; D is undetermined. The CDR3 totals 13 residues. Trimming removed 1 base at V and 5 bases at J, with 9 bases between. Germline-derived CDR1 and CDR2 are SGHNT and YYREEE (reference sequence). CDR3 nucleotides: TGTGCCAGCAGCTTGTTTACCGGGACTGAAGCTTTCTTT. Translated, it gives CASSLFTGTEAFF.